This is a list of T cell receptor beta chains from one sample in a study of blood T cell repertoires in COVID-19. The table came from immunoSEQ multiplex PCR; TCRdb's copy has only in-frame clones and leaves some out. The sample has under 200,000 clones; 80% to 90% are singletons. The material sequenced was peripheral blood. These receptors came from a woman aged 70-85 years who had recovered from COVID-19. Both conserved end residues are part of each CDR3. D genes are given only for firm matches. Rows may omit the clone size; those that give it use once, few, many or a size class.

len: 16; d_gene: TRBD2; j_gene: TRBJ2-1; abundance: once; v_gene: TRBV5-6; CDR3nt: TGTGCCAGCAGCTTGGCCGTGGGGGACTATTTCTTTGAGCAGTTCTTC; CDR3aa: CASSLAVGDYFFEQFF
len: 13; d_gene: -; j_gene: TRBJ1-3; abundance: few; v_gene: TRBV18; CDR3nt: TGTGCCAGCTCACCGTCCGCTGGAAACACCATATATTTT; CDR3aa: CASSPSAGNTIYF
len: 13; d_gene: -; j_gene: TRBJ1-1; abundance: -; v_gene: TRBV12-5; CDR3nt: TGTGCTAGTGGTAAGGAGGCGGGCACTGAAGCTTTCTTT; CDR3aa: CASGKEAGTEAFF
len: 13; d_gene: -; j_gene: TRBJ1-1; abundance: -; v_gene: TRBV14; CDR3nt: TGTGCCAGCAGCCAAGAGATGGCCTCGCGGGCTTTCTTT; CDR3aa: CASSQEMASRAFF
len: 12; d_gene: -; j_gene: TRBJ1-1; abundance: -; v_gene: TRBV10-3; CDR3nt: TGTGCCGCCCGTGGAGGAAACACTGAAGCTTTCTTT; CDR3aa: CAARGGNTEAFF
len: 11; d_gene: -; j_gene: TRBJ2-7; abundance: -; v_gene: TRBV3-1/TRBV3-2; CDR3nt: TGTGCCAGCAGCCTACGGGAGGAGCAGTACTTC; CDR3aa: CASSLREEQYF
len: 14; d_gene: TRBD2; j_gene: TRBJ2-7; abundance: -; v_gene: TRBV18; CDR3nt: TGTGCCAGCTCACCAGCGGGAGGCCCCGGGGAGCAGTACTTC; CDR3aa: CASSPAGGPGEQYF
len: 15; d_gene: -; j_gene: TRBJ2-1; abundance: -; v_gene: TRBV19; CDR3nt: TGTGCCAGTAGTATGGTTGGCGGATACTACAATGAGCAGTTCTTC; CDR3aa: CASSMVGGYYNEQFF
len: 17; d_gene: TRBD2; j_gene: TRBJ2-4; abundance: once; v_gene: TRBV7-9; CDR3nt: TGTGCCAGCAGCTCCTCCGGCGGGGGGGAGGCCAAAAACATTCAGTACTTC; CDR3aa: CASSSSGGGEAKNIQYF
len: 15; d_gene: -; j_gene: TRBJ2-5; abundance: -; v_gene: TRBV7-7; CDR3nt: TGTGCCAGCAGCCAGGGGACCTTTCAACAAGAGACCCAGTACTTC; CDR3aa: CASSQGTFQQETQYF
len: 15; d_gene: TRBD2; j_gene: TRBJ2-2; abundance: few; v_gene: TRBV2; CDR3nt: TGTGCCAGCAGTGAGGCGGGAGTGGGCACCGGGGAGCTGTTTTTT; CDR3aa: CASSEAGVGTGELFF
len: 17; d_gene: TRBD2; j_gene: TRBJ2-3; abundance: -; v_gene: TRBV5-4; CDR3nt: TGTGCCAGCAGCTTAAAACCCGGGACTAGTATCACAGATACGCAGTATTTT; CDR3aa: CASSLKPGTSITDTQYF
len: 16; d_gene: TRBD2; j_gene: TRBJ2-2; abundance: -; v_gene: TRBV7-2; CDR3nt: TGTGCCAGCAGCCAACTTGCGGGGGGGGCCACCGGGGAGCTGTTTTTT; CDR3aa: CASSQLAGGATGELFF
len: 15; d_gene: TRBD1; j_gene: TRBJ1-1; abundance: -; v_gene: TRBV4-1; CDR3nt: TGCGCCAGCAGCCACTTAGGACAGGGGGGGATTGAAGCTTTCTTT; CDR3aa: CASSHLGQGGIEAFF
len: 15; d_gene: TRBD1; j_gene: TRBJ1-4; abundance: -; v_gene: TRBV6-5; CDR3nt: TGTGCCAGCAGTTACTCTGGAGGGGGCGGGGAAAAACTGTTTTTT; CDR3aa: CASSYSGGGGEKLFF
len: 17; d_gene: TRBD1; j_gene: TRBJ2-5; abundance: once; v_gene: TRBV30; CDR3nt: TGTGCCTGGAGTGTAGGGTTGGGACAGGGAGGTGGAGAGACCCAGTACTTC; CDR3aa: CAWSVGLGQGGGETQYF
len: 16; d_gene: TRBD2; j_gene: TRBJ2-7; abundance: once; v_gene: TRBV7-9; CDR3nt: TGTGCCAGCAGCTACCCGCCGGGGGGTGGGGGCTACGAGCAGTACTTC; CDR3aa: CASSYPPGGGGYEQYF
len: 15; d_gene: TRBD1; j_gene: TRBJ1-2; abundance: -; v_gene: TRBV5-5; CDR3nt: TGTGCCAGCAGCGCCCTGGACAGGTTATGGTATGGCTACACCTTC; CDR3aa: CASSALDRLWYGYTF
len: 16; d_gene: TRBD2; j_gene: TRBJ2-1; abundance: -; v_gene: TRBV4-2; CDR3nt: TGTGCCAGCAGCCCCCCGGGGACTAGCGAGTACAATGAGCAGTTCTTC; CDR3aa: CASSPPGTSEYNEQFF
len: 12; d_gene: -; j_gene: TRBJ2-3; abundance: -; v_gene: TRBV2; CDR3nt: TGTGCCCCCCGGGTCCCCCGGGATACGCAGTATTTT; CDR3aa: CAPRVPRDTQYF
len: 15; d_gene: TRBD1; j_gene: TRBJ2-3; abundance: -; v_gene: TRBV2; CDR3nt: TGTGCCAGCAGAAACAGGGGGCTCCGCACAGATACGCAGTATTTT; CDR3aa: CASRNRGLRTDTQYF
len: 16; d_gene: -; j_gene: TRBJ1-2; abundance: -; v_gene: TRBV27; CDR3nt: TGTGCCAGCAGTTCCCCCCGGGGGGGAGGGAACTATGGCTACACCTTC; CDR3aa: CASSSPRGGGNYGYTF
len: 16; d_gene: TRBD1; j_gene: TRBJ2-3; abundance: -; v_gene: TRBV5-1; CDR3nt: TGCGCCAGCACATGGCGACCGGGACAGGGGGCAGATACGCAGTATTTT; CDR3aa: CASTWRPGQGADTQYF
len: 16; d_gene: TRBD2; j_gene: TRBJ2-7; abundance: few; v_gene: TRBV18; CDR3nt: TGTGCCAGCTCACCCAGACTAGCGGAGGGCGTGGACGAGCAGTACTTC; CDR3aa: CASSPRLAEGVDEQYF
len: 15; d_gene: TRBD2; j_gene: TRBJ2-3; abundance: -; v_gene: TRBV2; CDR3nt: TGTGCCAGCAGACCTCGCGGGGGACCTGGGGATACGCAGTATTTT; CDR3aa: CASRPRGGPGDTQYF
len: 13; d_gene: -; j_gene: TRBJ2-3; abundance: -; v_gene: TRBV5-1; CDR3nt: TGCGCCAGCAGCTCCCCGGTCGCAGATACGCAGTATTTT; CDR3aa: CASSSPVADTQYF
len: 15; d_gene: TRBD2; j_gene: TRBJ2-5; abundance: once; v_gene: TRBV24-1; CDR3nt: TGTGCCACCAGTGACCTCCGACGGGAGGAAGAGACCCAGTACTTC; CDR3aa: CATSDLRREEETQYF
len: 15; d_gene: -; j_gene: TRBJ1-5; abundance: few; v_gene: TRBV4-2; CDR3nt: TGTGCCAGCAGCCAAGAAGCCAGGAACAATCAGCCCCAGCATTTT; CDR3aa: CASSQEARNNQPQHF
len: 17; d_gene: TRBD1; j_gene: TRBJ2-3; abundance: -; v_gene: TRBV6-2/TRBV6-3; CDR3nt: TGTGCCAGCAGTTACTCCACCCCAGGGGGAGTCACAGATACGCAATATTTT; CDR3aa: CASSYSTPGGVTDTQYF
len: 14; d_gene: TRBD1; j_gene: TRBJ2-1; abundance: -; v_gene: TRBV5-4; CDR3nt: TGTGCCAGCAGCTCGGAGACAGGGGAGTTTCCGCAGTTCTTC; CDR3aa: CASSSETGEFPQFF
len: 14; d_gene: TRBD1; j_gene: TRBJ1-4; abundance: -; v_gene: TRBV4-3; CDR3nt: TGCGCCAGCAGCCACCTCGACAGGGATGAAAAACTGTTTTTT; CDR3aa: CASSHLDRDEKLFF
len: 13; d_gene: -; j_gene: TRBJ1-1; abundance: few; v_gene: TRBV11-2; CDR3nt: TGTGCCAGCAGCTTAGGGGGCCTCGGTGAAGCTTTCTTT; CDR3aa: CASSLGGLGEAFF
len: 18; d_gene: TRBD1; j_gene: TRBJ2-5; abundance: few; v_gene: TRBV5-4; CDR3nt: TGTGCCAGCAGCACCGAACTCCAGGGGGCACCCCTCCAAGAGACCCAGTACTTC; CDR3aa: CASSTELQGAPLQETQYF
len: 16; d_gene: TRBD2; j_gene: TRBJ2-5; abundance: once; v_gene: TRBV4-3; CDR3nt: TGCGCCAGCAGCCAAAACCCCGGACTAGACCAAGAGACCCAGTACTTC; CDR3aa: CASSQNPGLDQETQYF
len: 12; d_gene: TRBD1; j_gene: TRBJ2-1; abundance: -; v_gene: TRBV7-9; CDR3nt: TGTGCCAGCAACCTCAGGGGGCTTGAGCAGTTCTTC; CDR3aa: CASNLRGLEQFF
len: 14; d_gene: -; j_gene: TRBJ1-2; abundance: -; v_gene: TRBV7-8; CDR3nt: TGTGCCAGCAGCCACTGGGGACAATTCTATGGCTACACCTTC; CDR3aa: CASSHWGQFYGYTF
len: 13; d_gene: -; j_gene: TRBJ1-1; abundance: -; v_gene: TRBV6-1; CDR3nt: TGTGCCAGCAGTGAAGCGGGCAGAACCGAAGCTTTCTTT; CDR3aa: CASSEAGRTEAFF
len: 15; d_gene: TRBD2; j_gene: TRBJ2-1; abundance: -; v_gene: TRBV5-1; CDR3nt: TGCGCCAGCAGCTTGGTAGCGGGACACTACAATGAGCAGTTCTTC; CDR3aa: CASSLVAGHYNEQFF
len: 13; d_gene: TRBD2; j_gene: TRBJ2-1; abundance: -; v_gene: TRBV5-1; CDR3nt: TGCGCCAGCAGTGCGGGGGCCTACAATGAGCAGTTCTTC; CDR3aa: CASSAGAYNEQFF
len: 15; d_gene: -; j_gene: TRBJ2-7; abundance: many; v_gene: TRBV5-1; CDR3nt: TGCGCCAGCAGCCAGACGGGACTGCGCTCCTACGAGCAGTACTTC; CDR3aa: CASSQTGLRSYEQYF
len: 11; d_gene: -; j_gene: TRBJ1-5; abundance: -; v_gene: TRBV19; CDR3nt: TGTGCCAGTAGTATGGCGGGGACCCAGCATTTT; CDR3aa: CASSMAGTQHF
len: 16; d_gene: -; j_gene: TRBJ1-2; abundance: -; v_gene: TRBV15; CDR3nt: TGTGCCACCAGCAGATTGTGGGCCGCACAAAACTATGGCTACACCTTC; CDR3aa: CATSRLWAAQNYGYTF
len: 14; d_gene: -; j_gene: TRBJ2-7; abundance: -; v_gene: TRBV3-1/TRBV3-2; CDR3nt: TGTGCCAGCAGCCAGCGCCCGACTGCGTACGAGCAGTACTTC; CDR3aa: CASSQRPTAYEQYF
len: 14; d_gene: -; j_gene: TRBJ2-7; abundance: -; v_gene: TRBV30; CDR3nt: TGTGCCTGGAGTGCGGGGGGCTTTGAAAGCGAGCAGTACTTC; CDR3aa: CAWSAGGFESEQYF
len: 16; d_gene: TRBD1; j_gene: TRBJ2-2; abundance: -; v_gene: TRBV11-3; CDR3nt: TGTGCCAGCAGCCCGAGACAGGGGGCGGACACCGGGGAGCTGTTTTTT; CDR3aa: CASSPRQGADTGELFF